The present entry profiles one T cell receptor (beta chain) with its context. V was clipped by 3 bases and J by 7 bases, with 12 bases between them. This CDR3 has 13 amino acids. Germline assignment: CDR1 MDHEN and CDR2 SYDVKM. Naive CD8 cells comprised CD45RO-negative, CCR7-positively selected cells, excluding terminally differentiated effector memory CD45RA+ cells. This sample stems from a study of shared clonotypes between healthy human individuals. Splitting of each subset's genomic DNA was done evenly across several immunoSEQ plates. Method: immunoSEQ multiplex PCR; TCRdb's copy keeps in-frame clones and lacks some. The table records more than 500,000 clones, about 95% of them present only once.

The rearrangement links TRBV28 to TRBJ1-1; D unclear. The receptor was derived from a woman between 25 and 40 years old in good health. The specimen was naive CD8+ T cells sorted from blood. CDR3: CASSLGGSFEAFF. The DNA of the CDR3 is TGTGCCAGCAGTTTGGGTGGTAGCTTTGAAGCTTTCTTT.